The 13 T cell receptor beta chains reported below all come from one sample, sequenced in a study of Ad26.COV2.S vaccination and SARS-CoV-2 variants listed by TCRdb under 2021. The sample's treatment or condition, from its label and the paper: over 15 received Ad26.COV2.S at low or high dose, single or two shots; about 5 received placebo; per-sample allocation not given. Repertoires of vaccine and placebo recipients were sequenced from samples collected on day 63 after the first injection. Libraries were prepared through the immunoSEQ multiplex PCR assay. Not all clones reach the TCRdb copy of this immuneACCESS table, which keeps in-frame sequences only. Checked studies attribute under half of the gap to unresolved V genes and leave the rest unexplained. A total of 350,000 to 500,000 clones appear in this sample, less than 95% of them only once. Together, the top ten hold roughly 4% of the sample.

This material consisted of peripheral blood, taken in a trial of Ad26.COV2.S vaccine versus placebo. The receptors were gathered from a person aged 18-65 years who received the Ad26.COV2.S COVID-19 vaccine or a placebo.

The CDR3 sequence: CASSLLLGEGEQYF. CDR3 DNA: TGTGCCAGCAGCTTATTGTTAGGGGAAGGCGAGCAGTACTTC. V usage is TRBV7-3 and J usage is TRBJ2-7; D might be TRBD1 (5 bases). Germline V gene lookup returns CDR1 SGHTA and CDR2 FQGTGA. Trimming removed 2 bases at V and 6 bases at J, with 14 bases between. The CDR3 covers 14 residues. Variable domain in full (rest from reference TRBV7-3 and TRBJ2-7): GAGVSQTPSNKVTEKGKYVELRCDPISGHTALYWYRQSLGQGPEFLIYFQGTGAADDSGLPNDRFFAVRPEGSVSTLKIQRTERGDSAVYLCASSLLLGEGEQYFGPGTRLTVT.

The chain has TRBV18 and TRBJ2-3, with a possible D match to TRBD2 (5 bases). The V gene lost 2 bases and the J gene lost 0 bases, with 12 bases spanning the gap. There are 16 residues in the CDR3. In germline, CDR1 is KGHSH, CDR2 LQKENI. CDR3 sequence: CASSPYYSESTDTQYF. In nucleotides, the CDR3 is TGTGCCAGCTCACCATATTATAGCGAAAGCACAGATACGCAGTATTTT.

This chain uses TRBV18 with TRBJ2-2; 14 bases align to TRBD2. The CDR3 spans 18 residues. Unmatched junction bases numbered 7, after V lost 3 bases and J lost 4 bases. Looked up from germline, CDR1 is KGHSH and CDR2 is LQKENI. The CDR3 protein is CASSPGTSGSIGTGELFF. CDR3 in DNA: TGTGCCAGCTCACCGGGGACTAGCGGGAGTATCGGCACCGGGGAGCTGTTTTTT.

This clone is a singleton in its sample. This sequence joins TRBV6-6 and TRBJ2-5; maybe TRBD1 (6 bases). CDR3 length equals 13 residues. V lost 6 bases and J 2 bases, leaving 10 bases between the germline ends. In germline, CDR1 is MNHNY, CDR2 SVGAGI (reference sequence). DNA for the CDR3: TGTGCCAGCAGAGGGGGTTCGCAAGAGACCCAGTACTTC. Translating it yields CASRGGSQETQYF.

The CDR3 here is CASSPGTGLYQPQHF. In nucleotides, the CDR3 is TGTGCCAGCAGCCCGGGGACAGGGTTATATCAGCCCCAGCATTTT. The gene calls are TRBV4-2 and TRBJ1-5, with TRBD1 identical over 9 bases. With 4 bases clipped from V and 5 bases from J, the junction kept 6 bases outside the gene matches. The germline V gene encodes CDR1 LGHNA and CDR2 YNFKEQ. This CDR3 region has 15 residues.

In the case of this clone: Other DNA sequences in the same sample also yield this CDR3. The rearrangement joins TRBV5-1 to TRBJ2-7, with D possibly TRBD2 on 5 matching bases. The CDR3 has 12 amino acids. Germline V gene sequence: CDR1 SGHRS, CDR2 YFSETQ. Trimming shortened V by 0 bases and J by 6 bases, and 7 bases separated the two germline ends. CDR3 in amino acids: CASSLGAGEQYF. CDR3 nucleotide sequence: TGCGCCAGCAGCTTGGGGGCGGGCGAGCAGTACTTC. The variable domain in full, completed from reference TRBV5-1 and TRBJ2-7, reads KAGVTQTPRYLIKTRGQQVTLSCSPISGHRSVSWYQQTPGQGLQFLFEYFSETQRNKGNFPGRFSGRQFSNSRSEMNVSTLELGDSALYLCASSLGAGEQYFGPGTRLTVT.

The chain links TRBV19 to TRBJ1-3; TRBD1 aligns across 11 bases. Germline assignment: CDR1 LNHDA and CDR2 SQIVND (reference sequence). J gave up 2 bases and V 9 bases, and 3 bases lay outside the gene matches. The CDR3 consists of 14 residues. The CDR3 DNA sequence: TGTGCCAGCTCGGGACAGGGGGCTGGAAACACCATATATTTT. It specifies CASSGQGAGNTIYF.

This chain links TRBV27 with TRBJ2-7; tentative D call: TRBD1 (5 bases). There are 14 residues in the CDR3. Germline-derived CDR1 and CDR2 are MNHEY and SMNVEV (reference sequence). Trimming cost V 7 bases and J 7 bases, with 20 bases left between them. The DNA for the CDR3 is TGTGCCAGCACTAAAGGGGTGGCGGCCCGGGAGCAGTACTTC. This sequence encodes CASTKGVAAREQYF.

The chain couples TRBV28 to TRBJ1-2; a possible D gene is TRBD1 (6 bases). CDR1 MDHEN and CDR2 SYDVKM come from the germline V gene. Between the trimmed V and J ends, which lost 5 bases and 2 bases, there was a span of 18 bases. The CDR3 length is 16 residues. The CDR3 DNA reads as TGTGCCAGCAGTCCAATTCTGGGGGGCCAAAACTATGGCTACACCTTC. This translates into CASSPILGGQNYGYTF.

V usage is TRBV4-2 and J usage is TRBJ2-3, with D uncertain. From germline, CDR1 is LGHNA and CDR2 YNFKEQ. This CDR3 region has 15 residues. V lost 0 bases to trimming and J lost 0 bases, with 7 bases between them. The DNA for the CDR3 is TGTGCCAGCAGCCAAGAGGGATTAAGCACAGATACGCAGTATTTT. It specifies CASSQEGLSTDTQYF.

The sample holds one count of this clone. CDR3 region: CASSTEGQKGPRGTYNEQFF. The CDR3 DNA is TGTGCCAGCAGTACCGAGGGACAGAAAGGCCCCCGGGGCACCTACAATGAGCAGTTCTTC. The J gene is TRBJ2-1, the V gene TRBV28; TRBD1 aligns across 7 bases. Germline V gene lookup returns CDR1 MDHEN and CDR2 SYDVKM. The CDR3 runs 20 residues. V lost 5 bases and J lost 2; bases outside the gene matches: 21.

The chain carries TRBV2 and TRBJ2-2; D could derive from TRBD1 or TRBD2 (6 bases each). The CDR3 length is 16 residues. V lost 1 base and J 2 bases, leaving 11 bases between the germline ends. Germline-derived CDR1 and CDR2 are SNHLY and FYNNEI. CDR3 protein: CASSEESGANTGELFF. CDR3 nucleotides: TGTGCCAGCAGTGAAGAGTCGGGGGCTAACACCGGGGAGCTGTTTTTT. The whole variable domain, filled in from reference TRBV2 and TRBJ2-2, reads EPEVTQTPSHQVTQMGQEVILRCVPISNHLYFYWYRQILGQKVEFLVSFYNNEISEKSEIFDDQFSVERPDGSNFTLKIRSTKLEDSAMYFCASSEESGANTGELFFGEGSRLTVL.

The rearrangement uses TRBV4-1 and TRBJ2-7; maybe TRBD1 (7 bases). Trimming pared 4 bases from V and 4 bases from J, leaving 20 bases between. The germline CDR1 and CDR2 sequences are MGHRA and YSYEKL. This CDR3 contains 16 residues. Here the CDR3 reads CASSPGQEWSGYEQYF. The CDR3 DNA follows: TGCGCCAGCAGCCCTGGACAGGAATGGAGCGGGTACGAGCAGTACTTC.